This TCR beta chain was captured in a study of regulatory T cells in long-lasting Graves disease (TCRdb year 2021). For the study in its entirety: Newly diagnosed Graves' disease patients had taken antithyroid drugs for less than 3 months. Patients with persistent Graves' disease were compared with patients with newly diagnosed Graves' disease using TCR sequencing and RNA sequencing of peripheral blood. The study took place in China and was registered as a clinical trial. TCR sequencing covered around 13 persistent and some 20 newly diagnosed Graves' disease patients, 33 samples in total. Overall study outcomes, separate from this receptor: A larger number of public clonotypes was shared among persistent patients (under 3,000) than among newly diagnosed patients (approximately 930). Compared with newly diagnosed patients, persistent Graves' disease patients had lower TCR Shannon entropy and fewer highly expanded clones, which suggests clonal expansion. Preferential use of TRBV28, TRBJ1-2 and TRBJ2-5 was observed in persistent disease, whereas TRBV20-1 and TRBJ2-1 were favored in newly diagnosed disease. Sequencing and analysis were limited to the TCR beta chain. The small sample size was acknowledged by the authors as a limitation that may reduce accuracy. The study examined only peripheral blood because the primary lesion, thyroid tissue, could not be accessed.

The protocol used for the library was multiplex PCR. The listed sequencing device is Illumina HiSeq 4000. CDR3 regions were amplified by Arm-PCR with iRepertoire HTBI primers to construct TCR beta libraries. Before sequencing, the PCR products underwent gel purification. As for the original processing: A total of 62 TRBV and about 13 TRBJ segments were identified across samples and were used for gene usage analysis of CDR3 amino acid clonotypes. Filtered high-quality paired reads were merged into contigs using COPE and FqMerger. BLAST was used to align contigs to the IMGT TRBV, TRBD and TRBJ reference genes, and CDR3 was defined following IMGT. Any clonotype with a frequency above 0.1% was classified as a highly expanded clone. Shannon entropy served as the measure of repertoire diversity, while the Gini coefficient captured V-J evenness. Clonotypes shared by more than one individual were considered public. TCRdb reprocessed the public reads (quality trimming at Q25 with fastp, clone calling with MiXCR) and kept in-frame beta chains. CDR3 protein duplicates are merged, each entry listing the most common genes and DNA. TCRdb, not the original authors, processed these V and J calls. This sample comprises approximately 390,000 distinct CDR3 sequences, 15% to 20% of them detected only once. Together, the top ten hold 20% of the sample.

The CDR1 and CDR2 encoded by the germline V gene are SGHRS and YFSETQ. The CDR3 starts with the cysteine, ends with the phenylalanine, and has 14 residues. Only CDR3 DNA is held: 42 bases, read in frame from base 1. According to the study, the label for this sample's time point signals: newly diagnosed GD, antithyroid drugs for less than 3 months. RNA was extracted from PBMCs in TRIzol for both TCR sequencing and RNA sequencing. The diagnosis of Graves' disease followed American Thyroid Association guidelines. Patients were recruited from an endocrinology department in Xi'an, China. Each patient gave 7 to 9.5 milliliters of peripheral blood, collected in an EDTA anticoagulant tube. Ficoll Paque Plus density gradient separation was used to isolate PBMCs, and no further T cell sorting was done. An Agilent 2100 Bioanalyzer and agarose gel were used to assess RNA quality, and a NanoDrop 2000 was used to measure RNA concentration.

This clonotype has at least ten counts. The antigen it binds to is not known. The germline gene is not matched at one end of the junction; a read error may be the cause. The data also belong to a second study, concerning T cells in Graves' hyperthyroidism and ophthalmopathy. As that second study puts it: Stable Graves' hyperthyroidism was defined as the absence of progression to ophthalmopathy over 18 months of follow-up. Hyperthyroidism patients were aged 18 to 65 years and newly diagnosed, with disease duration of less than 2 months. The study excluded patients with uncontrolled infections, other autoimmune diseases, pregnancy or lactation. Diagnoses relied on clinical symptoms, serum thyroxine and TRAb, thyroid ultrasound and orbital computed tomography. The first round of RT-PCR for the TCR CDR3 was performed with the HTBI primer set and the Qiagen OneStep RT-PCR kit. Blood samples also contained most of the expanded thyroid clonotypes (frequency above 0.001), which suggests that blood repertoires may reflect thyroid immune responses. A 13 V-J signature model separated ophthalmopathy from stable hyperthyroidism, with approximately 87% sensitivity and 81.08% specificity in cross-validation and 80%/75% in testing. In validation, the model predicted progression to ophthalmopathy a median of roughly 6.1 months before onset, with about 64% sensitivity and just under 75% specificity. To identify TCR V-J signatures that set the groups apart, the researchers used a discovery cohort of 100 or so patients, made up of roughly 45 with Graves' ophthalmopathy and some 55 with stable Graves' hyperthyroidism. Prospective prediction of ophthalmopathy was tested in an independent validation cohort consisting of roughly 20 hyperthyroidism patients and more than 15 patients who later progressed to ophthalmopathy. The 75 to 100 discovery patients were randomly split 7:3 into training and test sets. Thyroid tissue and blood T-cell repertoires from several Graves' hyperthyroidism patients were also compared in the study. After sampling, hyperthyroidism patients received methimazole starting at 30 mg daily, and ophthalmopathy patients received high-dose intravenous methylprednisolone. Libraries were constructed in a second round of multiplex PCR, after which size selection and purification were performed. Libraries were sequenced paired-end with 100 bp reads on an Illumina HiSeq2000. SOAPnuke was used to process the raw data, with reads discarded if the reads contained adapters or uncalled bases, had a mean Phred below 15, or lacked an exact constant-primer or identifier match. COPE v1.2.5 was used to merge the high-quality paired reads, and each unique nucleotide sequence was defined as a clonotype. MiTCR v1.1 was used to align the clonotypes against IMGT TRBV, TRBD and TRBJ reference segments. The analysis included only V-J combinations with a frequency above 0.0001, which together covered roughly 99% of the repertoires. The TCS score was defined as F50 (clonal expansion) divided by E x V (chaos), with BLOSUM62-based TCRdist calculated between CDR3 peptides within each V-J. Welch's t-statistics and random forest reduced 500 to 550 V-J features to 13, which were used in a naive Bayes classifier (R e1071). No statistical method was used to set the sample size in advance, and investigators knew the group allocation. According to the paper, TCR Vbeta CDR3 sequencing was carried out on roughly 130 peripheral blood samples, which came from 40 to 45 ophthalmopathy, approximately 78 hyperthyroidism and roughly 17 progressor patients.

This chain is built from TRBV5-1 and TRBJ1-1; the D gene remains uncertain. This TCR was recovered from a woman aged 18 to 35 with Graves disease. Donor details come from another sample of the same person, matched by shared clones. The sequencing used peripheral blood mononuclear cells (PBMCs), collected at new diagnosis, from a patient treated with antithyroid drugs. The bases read TGTGCCAGCAGCCAGGACGGCATGAACACTGAAGCTTTCTTT. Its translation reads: CASSQDGMNTEAFF.